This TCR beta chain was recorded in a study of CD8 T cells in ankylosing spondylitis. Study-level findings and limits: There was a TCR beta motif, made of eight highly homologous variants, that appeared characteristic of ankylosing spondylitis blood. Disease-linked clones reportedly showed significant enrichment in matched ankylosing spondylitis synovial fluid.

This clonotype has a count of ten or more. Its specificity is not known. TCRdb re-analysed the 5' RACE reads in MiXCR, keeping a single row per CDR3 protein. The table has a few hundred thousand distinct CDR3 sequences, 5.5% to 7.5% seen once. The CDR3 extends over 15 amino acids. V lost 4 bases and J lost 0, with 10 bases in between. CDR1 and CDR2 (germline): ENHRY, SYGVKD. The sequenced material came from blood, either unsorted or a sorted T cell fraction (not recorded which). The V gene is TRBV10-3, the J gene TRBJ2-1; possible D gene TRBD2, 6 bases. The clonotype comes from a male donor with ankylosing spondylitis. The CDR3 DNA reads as TGTGCCATCAGTGGCCGGGACTTCTCCTACAATGAGCAGTTCTTC. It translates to CAISGRDFSYNEQFF.